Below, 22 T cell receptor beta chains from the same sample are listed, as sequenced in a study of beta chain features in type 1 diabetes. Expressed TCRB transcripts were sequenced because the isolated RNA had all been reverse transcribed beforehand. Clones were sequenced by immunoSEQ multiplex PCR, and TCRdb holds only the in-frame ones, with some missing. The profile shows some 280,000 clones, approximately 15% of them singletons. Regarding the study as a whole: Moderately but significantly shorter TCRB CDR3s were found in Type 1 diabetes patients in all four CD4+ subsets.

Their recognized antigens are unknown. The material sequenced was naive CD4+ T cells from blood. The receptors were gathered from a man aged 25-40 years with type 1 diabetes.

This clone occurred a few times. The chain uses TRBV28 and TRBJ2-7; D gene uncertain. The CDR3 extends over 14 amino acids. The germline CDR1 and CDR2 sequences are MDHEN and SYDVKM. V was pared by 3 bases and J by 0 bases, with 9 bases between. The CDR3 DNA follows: TGTGCCAGCAGTTTTGCCAGGCCCTCCTACGAGCAGTACTTC. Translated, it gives CASSFARPSYEQYF.

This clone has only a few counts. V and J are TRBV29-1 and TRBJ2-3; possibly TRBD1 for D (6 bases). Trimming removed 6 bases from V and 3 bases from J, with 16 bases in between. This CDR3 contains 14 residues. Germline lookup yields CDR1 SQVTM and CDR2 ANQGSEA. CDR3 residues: CSVAPRDTTDTQYF. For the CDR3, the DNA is TGCAGCGTCGCGCCACGGGACACTACAGATACGCAGTATTTT.

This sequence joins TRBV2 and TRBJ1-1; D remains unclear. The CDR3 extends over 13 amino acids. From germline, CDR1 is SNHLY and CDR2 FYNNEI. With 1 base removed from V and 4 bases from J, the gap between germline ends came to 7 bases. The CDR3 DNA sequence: TGTGCCAGCAGTGAAGAAATGGCCACTGAAGCTTTCTTT. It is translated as CASSEEMATEAFF.

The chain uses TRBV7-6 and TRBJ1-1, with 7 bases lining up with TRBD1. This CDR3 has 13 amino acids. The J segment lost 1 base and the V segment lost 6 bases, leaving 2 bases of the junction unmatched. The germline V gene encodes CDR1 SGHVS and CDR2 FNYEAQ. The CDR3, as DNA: TGTGCCAGCAGTGGACAGGAGAACACTGAAGCTTTCTTT. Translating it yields CASSGQENTEAFF.

DNA for the CDR3: TGCGCCAGCTCCGGGACAGGGAGCTCCTACGAGCAGTACTTC. Amino acid sequence: CASSGTGSSYEQYF. The J gene is TRBJ2-7, the V gene TRBV5-1; 9 bases align to TRBD1. CDR3 length: 14 amino acids. V lost 7 bases and J lost 0; bases outside the gene matches: 5. Per germline, CDR1 SGHRS and CDR2 YFSETQ.

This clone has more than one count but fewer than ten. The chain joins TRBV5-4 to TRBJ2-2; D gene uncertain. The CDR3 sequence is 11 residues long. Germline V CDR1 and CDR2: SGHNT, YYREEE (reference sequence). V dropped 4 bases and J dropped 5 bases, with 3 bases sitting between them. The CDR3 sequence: CASSRTGELFF. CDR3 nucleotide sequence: TGTGCCAGCAGCCGGACCGGGGAGCTGTTTTTT.

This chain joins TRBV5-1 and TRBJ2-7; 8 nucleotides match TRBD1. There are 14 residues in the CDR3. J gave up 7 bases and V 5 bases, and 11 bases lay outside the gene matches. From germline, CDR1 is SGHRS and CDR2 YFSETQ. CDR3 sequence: CASSELRTGQEQYF. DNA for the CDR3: TGCGCCAGCAGTGAATTGAGGACAGGGCAGGAGCAGTACTTC.

Here the CDR3 reads CASSGGLAGGTSTDTQYF. CDR3 sequence (DNA): TGTGCCAGTAGCGGTGGACTAGCGGGAGGAACTAGCACAGATACGCAGTATTTT. The genes are TRBV19 and TRBJ2-3; 14 bases agree with TRBD2. This CDR3 spans 18 amino acids. V lost 6 bases to trimming and J lost 0 bases; unmatched junction nucleotides: 8. CDR1 is LNHDA and CDR2 is SQIVND in the germline V gene (reference sequence).

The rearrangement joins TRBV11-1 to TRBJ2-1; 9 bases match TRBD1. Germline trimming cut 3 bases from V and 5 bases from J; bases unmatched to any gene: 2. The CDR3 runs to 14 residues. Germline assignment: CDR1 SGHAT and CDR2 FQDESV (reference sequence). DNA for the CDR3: TGTGCCAGCAGCTTGGGACAGGGTCACAATGAGCAGTTCTTC. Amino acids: CASSLGQGHNEQFF.

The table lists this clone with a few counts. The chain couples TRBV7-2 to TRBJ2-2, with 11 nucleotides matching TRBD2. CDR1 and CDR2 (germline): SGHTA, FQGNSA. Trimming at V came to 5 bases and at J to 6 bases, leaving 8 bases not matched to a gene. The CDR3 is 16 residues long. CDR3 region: CASSDKNSGRAGELFF. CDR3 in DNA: TGTGCCAGCAGCGACAAAAATAGCGGGAGGGCCGGGGAGCTGTTTTTT.

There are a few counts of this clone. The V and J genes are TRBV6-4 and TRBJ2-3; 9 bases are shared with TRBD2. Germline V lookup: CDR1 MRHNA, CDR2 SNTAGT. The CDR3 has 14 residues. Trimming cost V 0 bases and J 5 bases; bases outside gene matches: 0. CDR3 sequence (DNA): TGTGCCAGCAGTGACTCACTAGCGGGAGATACGCAGTATTTT. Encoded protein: CASSDSLAGDTQYF.

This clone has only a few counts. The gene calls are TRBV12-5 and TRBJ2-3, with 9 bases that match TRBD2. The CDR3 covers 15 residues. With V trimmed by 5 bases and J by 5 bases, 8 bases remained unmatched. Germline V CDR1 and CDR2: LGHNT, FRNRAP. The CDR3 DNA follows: TGTGCTAGTGGTACGGGACTAGCCCTGGGAGATACGCAGTATTTT. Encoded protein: CASGTGLALGDTQYF.

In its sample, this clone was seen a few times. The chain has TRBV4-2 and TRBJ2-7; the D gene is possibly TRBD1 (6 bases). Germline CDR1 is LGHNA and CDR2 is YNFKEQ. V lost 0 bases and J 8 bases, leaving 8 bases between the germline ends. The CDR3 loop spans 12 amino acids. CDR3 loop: CASSQDWGQQYF. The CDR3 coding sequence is TGTGCCAGCAGCCAAGATTGGGGGCAGCAGTACTTC.

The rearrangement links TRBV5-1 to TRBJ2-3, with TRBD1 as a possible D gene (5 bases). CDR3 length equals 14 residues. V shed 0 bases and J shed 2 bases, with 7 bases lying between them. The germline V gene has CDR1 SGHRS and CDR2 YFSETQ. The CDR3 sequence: CASSLGQNTDTQYF. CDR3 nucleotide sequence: TGCGCCAGCAGCTTGGGACAGAACACAGATACGCAGTATTTT.

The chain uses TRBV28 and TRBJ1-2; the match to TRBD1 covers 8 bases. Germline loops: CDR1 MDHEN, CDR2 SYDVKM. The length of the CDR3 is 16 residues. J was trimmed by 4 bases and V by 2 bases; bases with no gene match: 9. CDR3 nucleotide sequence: TGTGCCAGCAGTTTACTCGGGACAGGAACAATCTATGGCTACACCTTC. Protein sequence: CASSLLGTGTIYGYTF.

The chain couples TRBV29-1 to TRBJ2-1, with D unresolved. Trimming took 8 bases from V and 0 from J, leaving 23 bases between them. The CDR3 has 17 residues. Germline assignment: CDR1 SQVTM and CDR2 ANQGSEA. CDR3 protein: CSPLYPPQVASYNEQFF. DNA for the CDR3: TGCAGCCCCCTGTATCCCCCCCAGGTTGCCTCCTACAATGAGCAGTTCTTC.

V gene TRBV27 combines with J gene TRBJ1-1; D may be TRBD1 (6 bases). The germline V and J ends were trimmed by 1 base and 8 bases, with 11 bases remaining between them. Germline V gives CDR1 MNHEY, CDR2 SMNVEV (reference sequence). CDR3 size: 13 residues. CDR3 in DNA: TGTGCCAGCAGTTTATTACAGGGTAGGGAAGCTTTCTTT. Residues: CASSLLQGREAFF.

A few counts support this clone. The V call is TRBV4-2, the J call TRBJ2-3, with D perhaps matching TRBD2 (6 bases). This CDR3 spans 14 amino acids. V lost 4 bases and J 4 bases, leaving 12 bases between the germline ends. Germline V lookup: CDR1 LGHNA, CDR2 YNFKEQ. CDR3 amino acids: CASSPTSGADTQYF. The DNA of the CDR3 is TGTGCCAGCAGCCCGACGTCGGGGGCAGATACGCAGTATTTT.

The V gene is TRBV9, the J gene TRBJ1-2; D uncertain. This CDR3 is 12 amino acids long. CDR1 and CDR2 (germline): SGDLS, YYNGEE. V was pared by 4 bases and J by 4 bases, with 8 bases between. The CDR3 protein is CASSSLRYGYTF. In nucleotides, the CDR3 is TGTGCCAGCAGCTCCTTGCGCTATGGCTACACCTTC.

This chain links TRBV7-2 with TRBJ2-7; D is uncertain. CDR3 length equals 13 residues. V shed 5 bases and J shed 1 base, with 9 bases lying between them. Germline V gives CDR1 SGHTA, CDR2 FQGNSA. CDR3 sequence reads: CASSPQNSYEQYF. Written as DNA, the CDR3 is TGTGCCAGCAGCCCGCAGAATTCCTACGAGCAGTACTTC. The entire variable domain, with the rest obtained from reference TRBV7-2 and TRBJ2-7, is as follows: GAGVSQSPSNKVTEKGKDVELRCDPISGHTALYWYRQSLGQGLEFLIYFQGNSAPDKSGLPSDRFSAERTGGSVSTLTIQRTQQEDSAVYLCASSPQNSYEQYFGPGTRLTVT.

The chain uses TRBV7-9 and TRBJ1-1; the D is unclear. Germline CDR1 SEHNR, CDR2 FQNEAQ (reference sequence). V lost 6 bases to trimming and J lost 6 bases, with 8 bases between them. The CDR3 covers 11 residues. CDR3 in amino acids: CASSVNSEAFF. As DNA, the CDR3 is TGTGCCAGCAGTGTCAATTCTGAAGCTTTCTTT.

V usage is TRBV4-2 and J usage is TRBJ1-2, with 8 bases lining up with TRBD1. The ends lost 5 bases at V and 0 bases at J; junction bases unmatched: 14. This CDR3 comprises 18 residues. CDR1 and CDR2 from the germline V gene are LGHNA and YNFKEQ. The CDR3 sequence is CASSKRPGQVIANYGYTF. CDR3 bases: TGTGCCAGCAGCAAAAGACCGGGACAGGTAATAGCTAACTATGGCTACACCTTC.